Below are 5 T cell receptor beta chains sequenced from a single sample in a study of blood T cell repertoires in COVID-19 (TCRdb year 2020). The library was obtained by the immunoSEQ multiplex PCR assay. The table comes from immuneACCESS by way of TCRdb, which keeps in-frame sequences with V and J called. Part of the clones is missing from these tables; in studies checked, under half for an unresolved V gene and the rest for unknown reasons. The sample yields approximately 28,000 clones; over 70% were counted once. The ten most abundant clones make up about 15% of the sample. The sequenced sample was peripheral blood. The receptors were sampled from a man older than 75 with active or convalescent COVID-19.

The chain employs TRBV6-1 and TRBJ1-2; D is perhaps TRBD1 (6 bases). The CDR3 has 13 amino acids. The germline gives CDR1 MNHNS, CDR2 SASEGT. V was cut by 3 bases and J by 4 bases, with 9 bases left in between. The CDR3 spells CASSDQGGYGYTF. DNA of the CDR3: TGTGCCAGCAGTGACCAAGGGGGCTATGGCTACACCTTC.

The chain has TRBV7-2 and TRBJ2-1, with D uncertain. Trimming pared 4 bases from V and 1 base from J, leaving 11 bases between. The germline V gene has CDR1 SGHTA and CDR2 FQGNSA. The CDR3 sequence is 15 residues long. Here the CDR3 reads CASSSRLASYNEQFF. For the CDR3, the DNA is TGTGCCAGCAGCTCCAGACTTGCTTCCTACAATGAGCAGTTCTTC.

J is TRBJ1-1 and V is TRBV27; D gene ambiguous. This CDR3 is built from 13 residues. The V gene's germline CDR1 is MNHEY and CDR2 SMNVEV (reference sequence). V was pared by 6 bases and J by 1 base, with 9 bases between. The CDR3 sequence is CASSLRENTEAFF. In DNA form, the CDR3 reads TGTGCCAGCAGCCTCCGCGAGAACACTGAAGCTTTCTTT.

The genes are TRBV13 and TRBJ1-2; TRBD1 might be the D (6 bases). V lost 7 bases and J lost 8, with 11 bases in between. The CDR3 contains 11 residues. Per the germline V gene, CDR1 is PRHDT and CDR2 is FYEKMQ (reference sequence). The CDR3 protein is CASMWGGGYTF. CDR3 DNA sequence: TGTGCCAGCATGTGGGGGGGCGGCTACACCTTC.

The V call is TRBV3-1 (or the pseudogene TRBV3-2), the J call TRBJ1-4; TRBD1 aligns across 7 bases. Germline V gene data show CDR1 as LGHDT and CDR2 as YNNKEL (reference sequence). Trimming cost V 2 bases and J 2 bases; bases outside gene matches: 2. This CDR3 comprises 15 residues. CDR3 sequence reads: CASSQTTGTNEKLFF. The CDR3 DNA follows: TGTGCCAGCAGCCAAACGACAGGGACTAATGAAAAACTGTTTTTT.